The 19 T cell receptor beta chains reported below all come from one sample, sequenced in a study of Graves' ophthalmopathy and Graves' hyperthyroidism. Using RNA transcripts, the TCR beta CDR3 regions were amplified. HTBI primers served in a first-round RT-PCR, which a second-round multiplex PCR followed. TCRdb ran MiXCR on the multiplex PCR reads and lists one entry per CDR3 protein. Among 680,000 or so distinct CDR3 sequences, about 20% were seen once, and the ten largest hold more than 5.5%. The specimen was peripheral blood. The receptors here all came from a woman younger than 30 with stable Graves' hyperthyroidism. Some clones in this sample may be carry-over from other donors' samples.

This clonotype was observed a few times. This rearrangement joins TRBV18 to TRBJ1-3; D unclear. Per the germline V gene, CDR1 is KGHSH and CDR2 is LQKENI. This CDR3 has 16 amino acids. The germline V and J ends were trimmed by 0 bases and 0 bases, with 9 bases remaining between them. CDR3: CASSPPEFNSGNTIYF. CDR3 DNA: TGTGCCAGCTCACCACCGGAGTTTAACTCTGGAAACACCATATATTTT. The full variable domain, with the rest looked up from reference TRBV18 and TRBJ1-3, is NAGVMQNPRHLVRRRGQEARLRCSPMKGHSHVYWYRQLPEEGLKFMVYLQKENIIDESGMPKERFSAEFPKEGPSILRIQQVVRGDSAAYFCASSPPEFNSGNTIYFGEGSWLTVV.

At least ten counts were recorded for this clonotype. This chain uses TRBV6-1 with TRBJ1-1, with 8 bases identical to TRBD1. There are 16 residues in the CDR3. V gave up 7 bases and J gave up 1 base; unmatched junction bases: 11. The germline V gene encodes CDR1 MNHNS and CDR2 SASEGT. CDR3 sequence reads: CASTHRGNRGNTEAFF. DNA of the CDR3: TGTGCCAGCACCCACAGGGGGAACAGGGGGAACACTGAAGCTTTCTTT.

The chain combines TRBV7-9 with TRBJ2-5; maybe TRBD2 (6 bases). The germline gives CDR1 SEHNR, CDR2 FQNEAQ (reference sequence). Trimming left V 4 bases short and J 7 bases short, with 13 bases between. The CDR3 has 13 residues. CDR3 nucleotides: TGTGCCAGCAGCTCCCGGGGGTCAGGGACCCAGTACTTC. Translated: CASSSRGSGTQYF.

Ten or more counts support this clonotype. The chain joins TRBV12-3 or TRBV12-4 to TRBJ1-5; possible D gene TRBD1, 6 bases. The CDR3 length is 14 residues. V lost 4 bases to trimming and J lost 3 bases, with 10 bases between them. CDR3 in DNA: TGTGCCAGCAGTTACAGGGATGCCAATCAGCCCCAGCATTTT. Its protein is CASSYRDANQPQHF.

The chain uses TRBV7-9 and TRBJ2-5; D ambiguous. The CDR3 totals 11 residues. The germline V gene has CDR1 SEHNR and CDR2 FQNEAQ (reference sequence). With 5 bases removed from V and 7 bases from J, the gap between germline ends came to 8 bases. CDR3 DNA sequence: TGTGCCAGCAGCACCGAAGGGACCCAGTACTTC. It translates to CASSTEGTQYF.

In its sample, this clonotype was seen many times. The rearrangement joins TRBV6-5 to TRBJ2-7; D perhaps matches TRBD1 (6 bases). The V end lost 0 bases, the J end lost 4 bases, and 16 bases lay between the germline ends. CDR1 MNHEY and CDR2 SVGAGI come from the germline V gene. The length of the CDR3 is 16 residues. This chain's CDR3 is CASSYSMAGDPYEQYF. The CDR3 nucleotides are TGTGCCAGCAGTTACTCGATGGCAGGGGACCCGTACGAGCAGTACTTC.

In this sample, this clonotype turned up many times. At one boundary the junction diverges from the germline segment, which might be a read error. The chain recombines TRBV12-3 or TRBV12-4 with TRBJ2-2; TRBD2 matches 10 bases. The CDR3 has 18 residues. This CDR3 reads CASTLIGTSAANTGGLFF. The CDR3 nucleotides are TGTGCCAGCACCTTGATCGGGACTAGCGCTGCGAACACCGGGGGGCTGTTTTTT.

This clonotype was seen a few times. The gene calls are TRBV6-1 and TRBJ2-3, with D perhaps TRBD1 or TRBD2 (6 bases each). CDR1 and CDR2 from the germline V gene are MNHNS and SASEGT. Trimming pared 2 bases from V and 6 bases from J, leaving 12 bases between. The CDR3 length is 14 residues. CDR3 bases: TGTGCCAGCAGTGAAAGGGGGGATTGGGATACGCAGTATTTT. Protein: CASSERGDWDTQYF.

This clonotype was seen many times. This chain's CDR3 is CASRGGGSGELFF. CDR3 sequence (DNA): TGTGCCAGCAGGGGAGGCGGGTCCGGGGAGCTGTTTTTT. J is TRBJ2-2 and V is TRBV27; maybe TRBD2 (6 bases). The CDR3 has 13 residues. Germline-derived CDR1 and CDR2 are MNHEY and SMNVEV (reference sequence). V lost 6 bases to trimming and J lost 6 bases, with 11 bases between them.

This clonotype was picked up a small number of times. The V gene is TRBV11-1, the J gene TRBJ2-5; tentative D call: TRBD2 (5 bases). The CDR3 has 14 amino acids. Per germline, CDR1 SGHAT and CDR2 FQDESV (reference sequence). V was shortened by 5 bases and J by 2 bases, with 12 bases between the two germline ends. In DNA form, the CDR3 reads TGTGCCAGCAGCACTTGGACTCTTCAAGAGACCCAGTACTTC. Translating it yields CASSTWTLQETQYF.

V gene TRBV30 combines with J gene TRBJ2-7; D may be TRBD1 or TRBD2 (5 bases each). V was cut by 0 bases and J by 1 base, with 22 bases left in between. The CDR3 spans 18 residues. Germline V gene sequence: CDR1 GTSNPN, CDR2 SVGIG (reference sequence). In DNA, the CDR3 is TGTGCCTGGAGTGTAAGGTTAGGACGGGGCCGATTATCCTACGAGCAGTACTTC. Its translation is CAWSVRLGRGRLSYEQYF.

This clonotype has a count of ten or more. The gene calls are TRBV20-1 and TRBJ2-7; 14 bases map to TRBD2. Germline V gene lookup returns CDR1 DFQATT and CDR2 SNEGSKA (reference sequence). The CDR3 has 13 residues. The ends lost 6 bases at V and 6 bases at J; junction bases unmatched: 4. CDR3 sequence reads: CSAPGLAGVEQYF. The DNA of the CDR3 is TGCAGTGCCCCGGGACTAGCGGGAGTCGAGCAGTACTTC.

This clonotype was found many times. The rearrangement uses TRBV7-2 and TRBJ2-5; TRBD2 matches at 8 bases. The CDR3 consists of 14 residues. Germline V gives CDR1 SGHTA, CDR2 FQGNSA. The trim removed 3 bases at V and 5 bases at J, leaving 5 bases unmatched. CDR3 loop: CASSLGLVAETQYF. Here the CDR3 DNA reads TGTGCCAGCAGCTTGGGACTAGTTGCCGAGACCCAGTACTTC. The complete variable domain, with remaining parts taken from reference TRBV7-2 and TRBJ2-5, reads GAGVSQSPSNKVTEKGKDVELRCDPISGHTALYWYRQSLGQGLEFLIYFQGNSAPDKSGLPSDRFSAERTGGSVSTLTIQRTQQEDSAVYLCASSLGLVAETQYFGPGTRLLVL.

The chain couples TRBV6-1 to TRBJ1-6; maybe TRBD1 (5 bases). Germline CDR1 reads MNHNS; CDR2 reads SASEGT. The CDR3 length is 16 residues. The V end lost 5 bases, the J end lost 6 bases, and 17 bases lay between the germline ends. CDR3 sequence reads: CASSLMLGTANSPLHF. The CDR3 DNA is TGTGCCAGCAGTCTGATGCTCGGGACGGCTAATTCACCCCTCCACTTT.

V and J are TRBV6-5 and TRBJ2-5, with D maybe TRBD2 (7 bases). The CDR3 consists of 15 residues. Germline V gives CDR1 MNHEY, CDR2 SVGAGI. The ends were cut back, 0 bases at V and 7 bases at J, with 15 bases in the middle. Written as DNA, the CDR3 is TGTGCCAGCAGTTACTCAGGGGGGGGGCAGGCGACCCAGTACTTC. The encoded protein is CASSYSGGGQATQYF.

The chain joins TRBV3-1 to TRBJ2-7; D may correspond to TRBD1 or TRBD2 (5 bases each). The CDR3 length is 15 residues. V lost 6 bases, J lost 3 bases, and 18 bases lay in between. Germline lookup yields CDR1 LGHDT and CDR2 YNNKEL (reference sequence). The CDR3 spells CASSRGAWGNYEQYF. CDR3 in DNA: TGTGCCAGCAGTCGAGGGGCCTGGGGGAACTACGAGCAGTACTTC.

The rearrangement joins TRBV7-2 to TRBJ2-7; the D gene is possibly TRBD1 (5 bases). This CDR3 has 15 residues. Germline-derived CDR1 and CDR2 are SGHTA and FQGNSA. The V end lost 4 bases, the J end lost 1 base, and 14 bases lay between the germline ends. The CDR3 here is CASSSSRAQSYEQYF. The CDR3 DNA follows: TGTGCCAGCAGCTCGTCCAGGGCGCAATCCTACGAGCAGTACTTC.

This clonotype was picked up many times. The chain has TRBV28 and TRBJ1-2, with 10 positions matching TRBD1. The CDR3 loop spans 15 amino acids. CDR1 and CDR2 from the germline V gene are MDHEN and SYDVKM. V was clipped by 3 bases and J by 0 bases; unmatched bases: 1. CDR3 loop: CASSLTGGANYGYTF. The CDR3 DNA is TGTGCCAGCAGTTTGACAGGGGGCGCTAACTATGGCTACACCTTC.

The chain has TRBV11-1 and TRBJ1-3; 8 bases agree with TRBD1. The V and J ends lost 5 bases and 0 bases, in that order; junction bases with no gene match: 6. In germline, CDR1 is SGHAT, CDR2 FQDESV (reference sequence). There are 16 residues in the CDR3. The CDR3 DNA sequence: TGTGCCAGCAGCCTCGACAGGGGACACTCTGGAAACACCATATATTTT. It codes for CASSLDRGHSGNTIYF.